Listed here are 20 T cell receptor beta chains from one sample, sequenced in a study of blood T cells in healthy people across ages. The second PCR ran 7 to 11 cycles with a sample-barcoded 5' primer and J-beta primers. TCRdb re-called the 5' RACE reads with MiXCR, one entry per CDR3 protein. This sample has some 920,000 distinct CDR3 sequences, with 51% found just once. The sequenced sample consisted of blood. Receptor source: a woman between 55 and 75 years old in good health.

The V call is TRBV28, the J call TRBJ2-3; 7 bases align to TRBD1. CDR1 and CDR2 from the germline V gene are MDHEN and SYDVKM. This CDR3 region has 15 residues. V was clipped by 6 bases and J by 3 bases; unmatched bases: 9. The CDR3 DNA sequence: TGTGCCAGCAGACCCGGGACAGATCCTACAGATACGCAGTATTTT. This codes for CASRPGTDPTDTQYF. The complete variable domain, with remaining parts taken from reference TRBV28 and TRBJ2-3, reads DVKVTQSSRYLVKRTGEKVFLECVQDMDHENMFWYRQDPGLGLRLIYFSYDVKMKEKGDIPEGYSVSREKKERFSLILESASTNQTSMYLCASRPGTDPTDTQYFGPGTRLTVL.

The rearrangement links TRBV29-1 to TRBJ2-7; 8 bases align to TRBD1. The CDR3 extends over 13 amino acids. Trimming cost V 3 bases and J 7 bases; bases outside gene matches: 8. In germline, CDR1 is SQVTM, CDR2 ANQGSEA. The CDR3 loop is CSVERDRLGEQYF. In nucleotides, the CDR3 is TGCAGCGTTGAGAGGGACAGGCTCGGGGAGCAGTACTTC.

The CDR3 loop reads CASSLLPTLHGQDVFHEQYF. The CDR3 DNA is TGTGCCAGCAGCCTATTGCCGACCCTACATGGACAGGATGTGTTCCACGAGCAGTACTTC. This sequence joins TRBV6-1 and TRBJ2-7, with 7 bases that match TRBD1. Germline V CDR1 and CDR2: MNHNS, SASEGT. The trim removed 6 bases at V and 5 bases at J, leaving 28 bases unmatched. The CDR3 length is 20 residues.

V is TRBV6-2 or TRBV6-3 and J is TRBJ2-5; possibly TRBD1 for D (5 bases). Trimming stripped 6 bases from V and 11 bases from J, with 19 bases between. CDR1 is MNHEY, CDR2 SVGEGT, per germline. CDR3 length: 13 amino acids. This chain's CDR3 is CASSPDIVNEQYF. The CDR3 coding sequence is TGTGCCAGCAGCCCGGACATCGTCAATGAGCAGTACTTC.

This clonotype occurred a few times. The J gene is TRBJ1-4, the V gene TRBV2; 10 bases are a match to TRBD1. Germline CDR1 and CDR2: SNHLY and FYNNEI. The CDR3 is made up of 15 amino acids. J gave up 8 bases and V 5 bases, and 8 bases lay outside the gene matches. The CDR3 DNA is TGTGCCAGCAGTACCCGGGACAGGGGTTTCGAAAAACTGTTTTTT. Translated: CASSTRDRGFEKLFF. Together with reference TRBV2 and TRBJ1-4, the CDR3 gives the full variable domain: EPEVTQTPSHQVTQMGQEVILRCVPISNHLYFYWYRQILGQKVEFLVSFYNNEISEKSEIFDDQFSVERPDGSNFTLKIRSTKLEDSAMYFCASSTRDRGFEKLFFGSGTQLSVL.

This chain uses TRBV12-3 or TRBV12-4 with TRBJ1-6, with 10 positions matching TRBD1. The V gene end was trimmed by 7 bases and the J gene end by 8 bases; junction bases not matched to a gene: 8. CDR3 length: 15 residues. Written as DNA, the CDR3 is TGTGCCAGCACCCCAGGTGGGACAGGGGATTCACCCCTCCACTTT. It encodes CASTPGGTGDSPLHF.

This clonotype was counted only a few times. The chain employs TRBV4-2 and TRBJ2-2; 10 nucleotides agree with TRBD1. With 0 bases clipped from V and 6 bases from J, the junction kept 7 bases outside the gene matches. CDR1 and CDR2 from the germline V gene are LGHNA and YNFKEQ. The CDR3 loop spans 17 amino acids. In DNA, the CDR3 is TGTGCCAGCAGCCAAGAGGCGACAGGGGGCATCGCCGGGGAGCTGTTTTTT. Translation: CASSQEATGGIAGELFF.

The CDR3 is CASSTGGGLYYEQYF. Here the CDR3 DNA reads TGTGCCAGCAGCACTGGGGGAGGGCTATACTACGAGCAGTACTTC. This rearrangement joins TRBV7-9 to TRBJ2-7, with 7 bases identical to TRBD2. The CDR3 contains 15 residues. J lost 3 bases, V lost 5 bases, and 10 bases had no gene match. Germline-derived CDR1 and CDR2 are SEHNR and FQNEAQ (reference sequence).

V usage is TRBV7-8 and J usage is TRBJ2-1; TRBD2 matches at 14 bases. V lost 6 bases and J lost 12; bases outside the gene matches: 10. CDR3 size: 15 residues. The germline gives CDR1 SGHVS, CDR2 FQNEAQ. CDR3 loop: CASREPGLAGVVQFF. For the CDR3, the DNA is TGTGCCAGCAGGGAACCGGGACTAGCGGGAGTCGTGCAGTTCTTC. Complete variable domain (other parts from reference TRBV7-8 and TRBJ2-1): GAGVSQSPRYKVAKRGQDVALRCDPISGHVSLFWYQQALGQGPEFLTYFQNEAQLDKSGLPSDRFFAERPEGSVSTLKIQRTQQEDSAVYLCASREPGLAGVVQFFGPGTRLTVL.

CDR3 loop: CSARQGGGYGYTF. CDR3 coding DNA: TGCAGTGCTAGACAGGGAGGGGGCTATGGCTACACCTTC. The V call is TRBV20-1, the J call TRBJ1-2, with TRBD1 as a possible D gene (6 bases). The ends were cut back, 2 bases at V and 4 bases at J, with 11 bases in the middle. Germline-derived CDR1 and CDR2 are DFQATT and SNEGSKA (reference sequence). The CDR3 length is 13 residues.

The chain joins TRBV7-9 to TRBJ2-5; weak D call: TRBD1 (6 bases). The V end was cut by 4 bases, the J end by 5 bases, with 23 bases between. The CDR3 totals 17 residues. CDR1 is SEHNR and CDR2 is FQNEAQ in the germline V gene (reference sequence). DNA for the CDR3: TGTGCCAGCAGCTCACCCCGAATCCGGACAGTACGGGAGACCCAGTACTTC. Translating gives CASSSPRIRTVRETQYF.

The rearrangement uses TRBV3-1 and TRBJ1-2; TRBD1 aligns across 8 bases. V gave up 6 bases and J gave up 4 bases; unmatched junction bases: 10. Germline V gene lookup returns CDR1 LGHDT and CDR2 YNNKEL (reference sequence). The CDR3 has 15 amino acids. CDR3 loop: CASSPTTGAVYGYTF. The CDR3 nucleotides are TGTGCCAGCAGTCCCACGACAGGGGCAGTCTATGGCTACACCTTC.

The table lists this clonotype with a few counts. The chain couples TRBV7-2 to TRBJ1-2, with a possible D match to TRBD1 (5 bases). This CDR3 region has 14 residues. Germline values: CDR1 SGHTA, CDR2 FQGNSA. V was clipped by 7 bases and J by 4 bases, with 16 bases between them. CDR3 sequence: CASTDTGGPYGYTF. The CDR3 DNA sequence: TGTGCCAGCACCGATACGGGGGGTCCCTATGGCTACACCTTC.

Only a few counts were recorded for this clonotype. This chain links TRBV4-1 with TRBJ2-1; TRBD2 matches 7 bases. The germline V gene encodes CDR1 MGHRA and CDR2 YSYEKL. The CDR3 loop spans 17 amino acids. Trimming took 0 bases from V and 3 from J; bases not matched to a gene: 8. In nucleotides, the CDR3 is TGCGCCAGCAGCCAAGATCAAGCTAGCGGAAACTACAATGAGCAGTTCTTC. Translation gives CASSQDQASGNYNEQFF.

This sequence joins TRBV11-2 and TRBJ2-4; no clear D. The germline V and J ends were trimmed by 2 bases and 8 bases, with 13 bases remaining between them. The CDR3 covers 14 residues. Germline CDR1 is SGHAT and CDR2 is FQNNGV. The CDR3 is CASSLKGDLDIQYF. CDR3 sequence (DNA): TGTGCCAGCAGCTTAAAGGGTGACTTGGACATTCAGTACTTC.

This clonotype was seen more than once but under ten times. The chain has TRBV6-5 and TRBJ1-2; D is ambiguous. The CDR3 sequence is 16 residues long. Germline CDR1 and CDR2: MNHEY and SVGAGI. Trimming took off 2 bases at V and 8 bases at J, with 21 bases between the two ends. Written as DNA, the CDR3 is TGTGCCAGCAGTTACAATGTCTATTCCGAACAGCAAGGCTACACCTTC. Residues: CASSYNVYSEQQGYTF.

The V and J genes are TRBV6-5 and TRBJ2-3; D possibly corresponds to TRBD1 (5 bases). The V end was cut by 4 bases, the J end by 6 bases, with 14 bases between. CDR1 and CDR2 (germline): MNHEY, SVGAGI. CDR3 length: 14 residues. The CDR3 here is CASSSIRVVDTQYF. The CDR3 DNA sequence: TGTGCCAGCAGTTCTATCAGGGTTGTGGATACGCAGTATTTT.

This chain uses TRBV4-1 with TRBJ2-5, with D perhaps being TRBD1 or TRBD2 (7 bases each). The J call is in doubt because the DNA end fits TRBJ2-7 better. The CDR3 runs to 14 residues. From germline, CDR1 is MGHRA and CDR2 YSYEKL. CDR3 region: CASSPGGAGSEQYF. CDR3 bases: TGCGCCAGCAGCCCAGGGGGGGCTGGGAGCGAGCAGTACTTC.

CDR3 DNA sequence: TGCAGTGCTCCCCCGAATCGGGGCACCAATGAGCAGTTCTTC. Its protein is CSAPPNRGTNEQFF. The chain carries TRBV20-1 and TRBJ2-1; possibly TRBD1 or TRBD2 for D (5 bases each). The CDR3 covers 14 residues. Germline V gives CDR1 DFQATT, CDR2 SNEGSKA (reference sequence). Trimming cost V 5 bases and J 6 bases, with 17 bases left between them.

This clonotype was seen more than once but under ten times. This chain links TRBV20-1 with TRBJ2-3, with TRBD2 as a possible D gene (6 bases). The CDR3 runs to 14 residues. Trimming cost V 4 bases and J 4 bases, with 15 bases left between them. Germline V gives CDR1 DFQATT, CDR2 SNEGSKA (reference sequence). The CDR3 region is CSANPYRGADTQYF. The DNA of the CDR3 is TGCAGTGCTAACCCGTACCGCGGGGCAGATACGCAGTATTTT.